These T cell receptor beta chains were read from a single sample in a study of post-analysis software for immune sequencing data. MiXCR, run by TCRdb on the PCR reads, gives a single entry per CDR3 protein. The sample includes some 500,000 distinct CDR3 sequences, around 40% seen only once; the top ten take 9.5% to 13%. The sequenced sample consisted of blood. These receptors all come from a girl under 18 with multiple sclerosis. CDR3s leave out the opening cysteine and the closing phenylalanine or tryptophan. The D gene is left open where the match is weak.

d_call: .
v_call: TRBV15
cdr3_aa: ATSRQRADNQETQY

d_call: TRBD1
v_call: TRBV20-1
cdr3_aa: SARDRELGQETQF

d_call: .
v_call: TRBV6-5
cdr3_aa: ASSYSIPQSQGNYNEQF

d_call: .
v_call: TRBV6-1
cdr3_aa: ASSVGVNYGYT

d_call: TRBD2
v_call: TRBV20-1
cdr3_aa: SAILGVAGGPDTQY

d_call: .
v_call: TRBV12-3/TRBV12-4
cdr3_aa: ASSDGSNYGYT

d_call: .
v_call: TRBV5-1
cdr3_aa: ASSLRGREITDTQY

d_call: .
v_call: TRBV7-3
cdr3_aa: ASSLSSPDTQY

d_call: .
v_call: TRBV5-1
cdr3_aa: ASSEDYEQY

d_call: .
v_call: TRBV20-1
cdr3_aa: SARAQDLEGYT

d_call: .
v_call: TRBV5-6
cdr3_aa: ASRGGFGQVYNEQF

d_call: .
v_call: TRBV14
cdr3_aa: ASSQGWNEQF